What follows are 8 T cell receptor beta chains derived from one specimen sequenced in a study of blood T cell repertoires in COVID-19. Repertoires were generated with immunoSEQ multiplex PCR, while TCRdb's copy carries only in-frame clones and drops some. The sample holds approximately 470,000 clones; around 90% are singletons and the top ten take approximately 0.7%. The sample was PBMCs or T cells enriched from blood (not recorded which). All receptors derive from a woman between 18 and 29 years old who had recovered from COVID-19.

J is TRBJ1-2 and V is TRBV7-9, with D maybe TRBD1 (6 bases). Germline loops: CDR1 SEHNR, CDR2 FQNEAQ (reference sequence). Trimming pared 3 bases from V and 5 bases from J, leaving 19 bases between. CDR3 length: 16 amino acids. The CDR3 DNA sequence: TGTGCCAGCAGCTTCGCTGGGGGAGGGGGGCAATATGGCTACACCTTC. The encoded protein is CASSFAGGGGQYGYTF.

The gene calls are TRBV29-1 and TRBJ1-2; 7 bases agree with TRBD1. From germline, CDR1 is SQVTM and CDR2 ANQGSEA. The CDR3 has 11 residues. V gave up 8 bases and J gave up 5 bases; unmatched junction bases: 5. The CDR3, as DNA: TGCAGCATCACAGGGGTATATGGCTACACCTTC. Amino acids: CSITGVYGYTF. The variable domain in full, completed from reference TRBV29-1 and TRBJ1-2, reads SAVISQKPSRDICQRGTSLTIQCQVDSQVTMMFWYRQQPGQSLTLIATANQGSEATYESGFVIDKFPISRPNLTFSTLTVSNMSPEDSSIYLCSITGVYGYTFGSGTRLTVV.

This clone has a count of ten or more. The V call is TRBV2, the J call TRBJ2-1, with D unresolved. Germline lookup yields CDR1 SNHLY and CDR2 FYNNEI. With 4 bases removed from V and 0 bases from J, the gap between germline ends came to 13 bases. This CDR3 is built from 16 residues. CDR3 loop: CASSGLDASSYNEQFF. CDR3 nucleotides: TGTGCCAGCAGTGGCCTAGACGCCAGCTCCTACAATGAGCAGTTCTTC.

The V gene is TRBV6-4, the J gene TRBJ2-1; perhaps TRBD2 as D (5 bases). Germline V gives CDR1 MRHNA, CDR2 SNTAGT. The CDR3 spans 14 residues. V was cut by 8 bases and J by 8 bases, with 19 bases left in between. The CDR3 nucleotides are TGTGCCAGCTCTCCGGAGGCCGAAGGCGATGAGCAGTTCTTC. Its protein is CASSPEAEGDEQFF.

V is TRBV7-2 and J is TRBJ1-1, with a tentative D call TRBD1 (6 bases). V shed 6 bases and J shed 1 base, with 12 bases lying between them. This CDR3 comprises 14 residues. The V gene's germline CDR1 is SGHTA and CDR2 FQGNSA. CDR3 sequence: CASSYSQGNTEAFF. The CDR3 coding sequence is TGTGCCAGCAGTTACTCACAGGGGAACACTGAAGCTTTCTTT. Using reference TRBV7-2 and TRBJ1-1 for the parts outside the CDR3, the full variable domain is GAGVSQSPSNKVTEKGKDVELRCDPISGHTALYWYRQSLGQGLEFLIYFQGNSAPDKSGLPSDRFSAERTGGSVSTLTIQRTQQEDSAVYLCASSYSQGNTEAFFGQGTRLTVV.

Only a few counts were recorded for this clone. The J gene is TRBJ1-2, the V gene TRBV11-2; no firm D call. This CDR3 contains 15 residues. The germline CDR1 and CDR2 sequences are SGHAT and FQNNGV. Between the trimmed V and J ends, which lost 0 bases and 4 bases, there was a span of 12 bases. The CDR3 spells CASSLDRGEIYGYTF. In nucleotides, the CDR3 is TGTGCCAGCAGCTTAGATCGGGGAGAGATCTATGGCTACACCTTC.

The CDR3 reads CASGNSGVNTDTQYF. As DNA, the CDR3 is TGTGCCAGCGGTAATAGCGGGGTCAACACAGATACGCAGTATTTT. The rearrangement uses TRBV27 and TRBJ2-3; 8 bases align to TRBD2. Losses at the gene ends were 8 bases for V and 2 bases for J; bases not matched to a gene: 9. The CDR3 contains 15 residues. Germline assignment: CDR1 MNHEY and CDR2 SMNVEV (reference sequence).

The rearrangement uses TRBV5-5 and TRBJ2-7; 9 bases are shared with TRBD2. Losses at the gene ends were 1 base for V and 1 base for J; bases not matched to a gene: 9. Germline CDR1 SGHKS, CDR2 YYEKEE (reference sequence). The CDR3 has 17 residues. As DNA, the CDR3 is TGTGCCAGCAGCTTGCGAGCGGGGGGTCCCCTTTCCTACGAGCAGTACTTC. Protein: CASSLRAGGPLSYEQYF.